These 28 T cell receptor beta chains were sequenced from one sample in a study of tissue T cells after allogeneic stem cell transplantation. The protocol was immunoSEQ multiplex PCR, while the TCRdb copy is restricted to in-frame clones and leaves out a portion. The sample lists some 45,000 clones, 80% to 95% seen once, with about 3.8% in the top ten. Sequences were derived from blood, sampled before transplantation. The receptors derive from a woman between 35 and 75 years old who later had graft-versus-host disease after an allogeneic stem cell transplant.

V gene TRBV14 combines with J gene TRBJ1-1; D is ambiguous. Per the germline V gene, CDR1 is SGHDN and CDR2 is FVKESK. The CDR3 consists of 14 residues. V gave up 4 bases and J gave up 1 base, with 10 bases separating them. CDR3 sequence reads: CASSPWRPNTEAFF. In DNA, the CDR3 is TGTGCCAGCAGCCCCTGGAGGCCGAACACTGAAGCTTTCTTT.

CDR3 residues: CASTPVGPSNQPQHF. The CDR3 coding sequence is TGTGCCAGCACCCCCGTTGGACCCAGCAATCAGCCCCAGCATTTT. The J gene is TRBJ1-5, the V gene TRBV6-5; D unresolved. CDR1 MNHEY and CDR2 SVGAGI come from the germline V gene. The V gene lost 7 bases and the J gene lost 1 base, with 14 bases spanning the gap. The CDR3 extends over 15 amino acids.

The chain combines TRBV19 with TRBJ2-4; 11 bases align to TRBD1. Germline V gene sequence: CDR1 LNHDA, CDR2 SQIVND (reference sequence). With V trimmed by 9 bases and J by 0 bases, 13 bases remained unmatched. This CDR3 has 18 residues. The CDR3 DNA follows: TGTGCCAGCCTCCCCGGGACAGGGGGTCCCATAGCCAAAAACATTCAGTACTTC. Translated: CASLPGTGGPIAKNIQYF. The whole variable domain, remainder taken from reference TRBV19 and TRBJ2-4, is DGGITQSPKYLFRKEGQNVTLSCEQNLNHDAMYWYRQDPGQGLRLIYYSQIVNDFQKGDIAEGYSVSREKKESFPLTVTSAQKNPTAFYLCASLPGTGGPIAKNIQYFGAGTRLSVL.

The chain has TRBV11-2 and TRBJ2-3; D is unclear. The length of the CDR3 is 13 residues. The V end was cut by 1 base, the J end by 2 bases, with 4 bases between. CDR1 and CDR2 (germline): SGHAT, FQNNGV. This chain's CDR3 is CASSLVNTDTQYF. CDR3 bases: TGTGCCAGCAGCTTAGTTAACACAGATACGCAGTATTTT.

The chain has TRBV7-8 and TRBJ1-3; D remains unclear. CDR1 and CDR2 (germline): SGHVS, FQNEAQ. Trimming left V 5 bases short and J 0 bases short, with 11 bases between. The CDR3 covers 15 residues. The CDR3 coding sequence is TGTGCCAGCAGCCTCTCTGGAGGCTCTGGAAACACCATATATTTT. This sequence encodes CASSLSGGSGNTIYF.

Only one count was recorded for this clone. V and J are TRBV5-4 and TRBJ2-7; weak D call: TRBD1 (5 bases). The CDR3 covers 13 residues. In germline, CDR1 is SGHNT, CDR2 YYREEE (reference sequence). Trimming shortened V by 2 bases and J by 1 base, and 7 bases separated the two germline ends. CDR3 nucleotide sequence: TGTGCCAGCAGCTTCAGGGTTTCCTACGAGCAGTACTTC. The encoded protein is CASSFRVSYEQYF.

This clone was picked up a small number of times. V is TRBV6-1 and J is TRBJ2-3; 8 nucleotides align to TRBD2. Trimming at V came to 0 bases and at J to 4 bases, leaving 6 bases not matched to a gene. This CDR3 comprises 16 residues. CDR1 is MNHNS and CDR2 is SASEGT in the germline V gene. CDR3 DNA: TGTGCCAGCAGTGAAGCGACCCCAGCGGGAGCAGATACGCAGTATTTT. It specifies CASSEATPAGADTQYF.

V usage is TRBV4-3 and J usage is TRBJ1-4; D unclear. The V and J ends lost 5 bases and 3 bases respectively, with 13 bases between them. The CDR3 is 15 residues long. CDR1 and CDR2 from the germline V gene are LGHNA and YSLEER. For the CDR3, the DNA is TGCGCCAGCAGCGCCCGGAGCGGAGCTAATGAAAAACTGTTTTTT. It encodes CASSARSGANEKLFF.

V gene TRBV7-9 combines with J gene TRBJ2-2; TRBD1 agrees at 8 bases. Germline CDR1 SEHNR, CDR2 FQNEAQ (reference sequence). This CDR3 has 15 residues. After removal of 6 bases from V and 2 bases from J, the junction contained 5 bases not matched to a gene. The CDR3 nucleotides are TGTGCCAGCAGGGCGGGACAGGTCAACACCGGGGAGCTGTTTTTT. This encodes CASRAGQVNTGELFF. Variable domain in full (rest from reference TRBV7-9 and TRBJ2-2): DTGVSQNPRHKITKRGQNVTFRCDPISEHNRLYWYRQTLGQGPEFLTYFQNEAQLEKSRLLSDRFSAERPKGSFSTLEIQRTEQGDSAMYLCASRAGQVNTGELFFGEGSRLTVL.

The gene calls are TRBV19 and TRBJ1-5, with D tentatively TRBD1 (5 bases). Germline CDR1 and CDR2: LNHDA and SQIVND (reference sequence). This CDR3 contains 14 residues. Trimming shortened V by 3 bases and J by 3 bases, and 9 bases separated the two germline ends. CDR3 nucleotides: TGTGCCAGTAGTATCCCCAGGGTCAATCAGCCCCAGCATTTT. Residues: CASSIPRVNQPQHF.

DNA for the CDR3: TGTGCCAGCAGCCAAGTCTGGAGAGCCACGGCGGGTAAAGCCTACAATGAGCAGTTCTTC. Translation: CASSQVWRATAGKAYNEQFF. The rearrangement joins TRBV3-1 (or the pseudogene TRBV3-2) to TRBJ2-1, with D perhaps matching TRBD2 (5 bases). Germline CDR1 and CDR2: LGHDT and YNNKEL (reference sequence). Trimming pared 1 base from V and 2 bases from J, leaving 24 bases between. CDR3 length: 20 amino acids.

This clone was observed a handful of times. The CDR3 DNA sequence: TGTGCCAGCTCACTCAGGACTAGCGGGAACTCCTACGAGCAGTACTTC. Amino acid sequence: CASSLRTSGNSYEQYF. The chain employs TRBV18 and TRBJ2-7, with 12 bases fitting TRBD2. Trimming removed 4 bases from V and 0 bases from J; junction bases left unmatched: 4. CDR3 length: 16 amino acids. Per the germline V gene, CDR1 is KGHSH and CDR2 is LQKENI.

The chain employs TRBV30 and TRBJ1-2; weak D call: TRBD1 (5 bases). Germline CDR1 is GTSNPN and CDR2 is SVGIG (reference sequence). With 4 bases removed from V and 6 bases from J, the gap between germline ends came to 12 bases. The CDR3 contains 12 residues. CDR3 sequence: CAWNSGRHGYTF. Here the CDR3 DNA reads TGTGCCTGGAACTCAGGGCGGCATGGCTACACCTTC.

The chain joins TRBV7-6 to TRBJ2-3; D is undetermined. This CDR3 has 16 amino acids. Per germline, CDR1 SGHVS and CDR2 FNYEAQ. Trimming pared 2 bases from V and 0 bases from J, leaving 12 bases between. The CDR3 nucleotides are TGTGCCAGCAGCTTAATCGGAGAATCTAGCACAGATACGCAGTATTTT. As protein: CASSLIGESSTDTQYF. Using reference TRBV7-6 and TRBJ2-3 for the parts outside the CDR3, the full variable domain is GAGVSQSPRYKVTKRGQDVALRCDPISGHVSLYWYRQALGQGPEFLTYFNYEAQQDKSGLPNDRFSAERPEGSISTLTIQRTEQRDSAMYRCASSLIGESSTDTQYFGPGTRLTVL.

This clone has just a few counts. The genes are TRBV6-5 and TRBJ1-5; 7 bases are a match to TRBD1. The CDR3 has 14 residues. V shed 5 bases and J 7 bases; nucleotides not matched to a gene: 8. Germline CDR1 and CDR2: MNHEY and SVGAGI. CDR3 coding DNA: TGTGCCAGCAGTACGGGGTGGACAGGCCAGCCCCAGCATTTT. This gives the protein CASSTGWTGQPQHF.

This rearrangement joins TRBV27 to TRBJ1-1; D unresolved. The V gene's germline CDR1 is MNHEY and CDR2 SMNVEV (reference sequence). The CDR3 length is 13 residues. Trimming removed 9 bases from V and 3 bases from J, with 14 bases in between. CDR3 nucleotide sequence: TGTGCCAGTAGAACCCAGGTTGACACTGAAGCTTTCTTT. Translation: CASRTQVDTEAFF.

The chain recombines TRBV24-1 with TRBJ1-3; 7 nucleotides agree with TRBD1. The V segment lost 4 bases and the J segment 7 bases; nucleotides outside the gene matches: 9. The CDR3 covers 15 residues. Germline CDR1 is KGHDR and CDR2 is SFDVKD. The CDR3 DNA sequence: TGTGCCACCAGTGACCGGAGACAGGGAGAGAACACCATATATTTT. The encoded protein is CATSDRRQGENTIYF.

This clone came up a few times. The V gene is TRBV7-9, the J gene TRBJ1-1, with D tentatively TRBD1 (6 bases). There are 15 residues in the CDR3. Germline V lookup: CDR1 SEHNR, CDR2 FQNEAQ (reference sequence). V dropped 5 bases and J dropped 5 bases, with 18 bases sitting between them. The CDR3 spells CASSTTGTAGTEAFF. In DNA, the CDR3 is TGTGCCAGCAGCACCACAGGGACGGCGGGAACTGAAGCTTTCTTT.

The CDR3 DNA sequence: TGTGCCTGGAGTGTTTCTTGGGGGCTGGGGACTGAAGCTTTCTTT. Translation gives CAWSVSWGLGTEAFF. The genes are TRBV30 and TRBJ1-1; D may be TRBD1 (6 bases). The germline CDR1 and CDR2 sequences are GTSNPN and SVGIG (reference sequence). Deletions cut 0 bases from V and 5 bases from J, with 16 bases between. The CDR3 is made up of 15 amino acids.

The chain has TRBV5-8 and TRBJ2-7; 13 bases are shared with TRBD2. V lost 4 bases and J lost 6; bases outside the gene matches: 10. The CDR3 sequence is 16 residues long. The germline CDR1 and CDR2 sequences are SGHTS and YDEGEE. CDR3 loop: CASSPGGLAGMLEQYF. CDR3 DNA sequence: TGTGCCAGCAGCCCTGGGGGACTAGCGGGAATGCTCGAGCAGTACTTC.

CDR3 region: CSVEIQRNEKLFF. The CDR3 nucleotides are TGCAGCGTTGAAATCCAGCGGAATGAAAAACTGTTTTTT. The gene calls are TRBV29-1 and TRBJ1-4; D gene uncertain. CDR1 is SQVTM, CDR2 ANQGSEA, per germline. The CDR3 is 13 amino acids. The V end lost 2 bases, the J end lost 5 bases, and 9 bases lay between the germline ends. Full variable domain (rest looked up from reference TRBV29-1 and TRBJ1-4): SAVISQKPSRDICQRGTSLTIQCQVDSQVTMMFWYRQQPGQSLTLIATANQGSEATYESGFVIDKFPISRPNLTFSTLTVSNMSPEDSSIYLCSVEIQRNEKLFFGSGTQLSVL.

The V call is TRBV3-1 (or the pseudogene TRBV3-2), the J call TRBJ2-5; 13 bases are a match to TRBD2. Germline loops: CDR1 LGHDT, CDR2 YNNKEL (reference sequence). The CDR3 consists of 15 residues. V was clipped by 5 bases and J by 0 bases; unmatched bases: 0. Here the CDR3 DNA reads TGTGCCAGCAGCGGGACTAGCGGGAACCAAGAGACCCAGTACTTC. It translates to CASSGTSGNQETQYF.

The rearrangement joins TRBV27 to TRBJ2-7, with D tentatively TRBD1 (5 bases). Germline V CDR1 and CDR2: MNHEY, SMNVEV (reference sequence). Trimming cost V 2 bases and J 6 bases, with 14 bases left between them. The CDR3 has 14 amino acids. The CDR3 coding sequence is TGTGCCAGCAGTTTAGGTAGGGGTTCCCTCGAGCAGTACTTC. Amino acid sequence: CASSLGRGSLEQYF.

The chain has TRBV27 and TRBJ1-2; 7 nucleotides line up with TRBD1. Germline V gene data show CDR1 as MNHEY and CDR2 as SMNVEV (reference sequence). The CDR3 sequence is 16 residues long. V dropped 4 bases and J dropped 4; count of bases not matched to a gene: 12. CDR3 sequence (DNA): TGTGCCAGCAGTTCCCAGGGTGAAGGGGGCATCTATGGCTACACCTTC. It codes for CASSSQGEGGIYGYTF.

The CDR3 protein is CASSRRTYGYTF. The CDR3, as DNA: TGTGCCAGCAGCCGACGGACTTATGGCTACACCTTC. The chain employs TRBV3-1 (or the pseudogene TRBV3-2) and TRBJ1-2; D ambiguous. V shed 4 bases and J shed 5 bases, with 8 bases lying between them. Germline CDR1 LGHDT, CDR2 YNNKEL (reference sequence). This CDR3 spans 12 amino acids.

V usage is TRBV19 and J usage is TRBJ2-1; either TRBD1 or TRBD2 may fit D (5 bases each). Germline V gene data show CDR1 as LNHDA and CDR2 as SQIVND (reference sequence). This CDR3 is 15 amino acids long. The germline V and J ends were trimmed by 4 bases and 2 bases, with 12 bases remaining between them. CDR3 loop: CASSNPGTAYNEQFF. CDR3 nucleotides: TGTGCCAGTAGTAATCCGGGGACGGCCTACAATGAGCAGTTCTTC.

The chain couples TRBV13 to TRBJ2-2, with D perhaps matching TRBD1 or TRBD2 (5 bases each). V lost 0 bases to trimming and J lost 4 bases, with 9 bases between them. This CDR3 contains 15 residues. Germline V gene data show CDR1 as PRHDT and CDR2 as FYEKMQ (reference sequence). The DNA of the CDR3 is TGTGCCAGCAGCTTAGGGCAGGGACCCACCGGGGAGCTGTTTTTT. Translated, it gives CASSLGQGPTGELFF.

V is TRBV10-2 and J is TRBJ1-5; TRBD1 matches at 8 bases. J lost 6 bases, V lost 3 bases, and 7 bases had no gene match. The CDR3 loop spans 15 amino acids. Germline V gene lookup returns CDR1 WSHSY and CDR2 SAAADI. This chain's CDR3 is CASSDDRGGGQPQHF. The CDR3 DNA is TGCGCCAGCAGTGACGACAGGGGCGGTGGTCAGCCCCAGCATTTT.